A single sample is the source of the 17 T cell receptor beta chains below, sequenced in a study of T cells in localized non-small cell lung cancer. Only in-frame clones appear in the TCRdb table, and some are missing; sequencing was by immunoSEQ multiplex PCR. This sample has about 26,000 clones; about 84% occur once, and the top ten carry roughly a tenth. This specimen was peripheral blood, taken before any cancer treatment. Receptors originate from a man aged 40 to 70 with stage III squamous cell lung carcinoma.

This chain connects TRBV11-3 to TRBJ2-1, with 13 positions matching TRBD2. V gave up 5 bases and J gave up 6 bases; unmatched junction bases: 7. The V gene's germline CDR1 is SGHNT and CDR2 YENEEA. This CDR3 is 16 amino acids long. The CDR3 region is CASSPGTSGTFNEQFF. The CDR3, as DNA: TGTGCCAGCAGCCCCGGGACTAGCGGGACTTTCAATGAGCAGTTCTTC. The complete variable domain, with remaining parts taken from reference TRBV11-3 and TRBJ2-1, reads EAGVVQSPRYKIIEKKQPVAFWCNPISGHNTLYWYLQNLGQGPELLIRYENEEAVDDSQLPKDRFSAERLKGVDSTLKIQPAELGDSAVYLCASSPGTSGTFNEQFFGPGTRLTVL.

The chain recombines TRBV15 with TRBJ2-1; TRBD2 is a possible D gene (6 bases). The ends were cut back, 3 bases at V and 9 bases at J, with 12 bases in the middle. CDR3 length equals 13 residues. Germline V gene lookup returns CDR1 LNHNV and CDR2 YYDKDF (reference sequence). The CDR3: CATSRPGGAEQFF. The CDR3 bases are TGTGCCACCAGCAGGCCCGGAGGGGCTGAGCAGTTCTTC.

The rearrangement joins TRBV6-1 to TRBJ2-7; no firm D call. Germline lookup yields CDR1 MNHNS and CDR2 SASEGT. The CDR3 consists of 12 residues. V lost 4 bases to trimming and J lost 3 bases, with 7 bases between them. The CDR3 spells CASSVTIYEQYV. The CDR3 nucleotides are TGTGCCAGCAGTGTAACAATCTACGAGCAGTACGTC.

The chain has TRBV19 and TRBJ1-2; 7 nucleotides line up with TRBD1. The V and J ends lost 4 bases and 6 bases, in that order; junction bases with no gene match: 5. CDR1 and CDR2 (germline): LNHDA, SQIVND (reference sequence). The CDR3 loop spans 13 amino acids. The CDR3 DNA reads TGTGCCAGTAGTACAACAGGGGTAGATGGCTACACCTTC. As protein: CASSTTGVDGYTF. Full variable domain (rest looked up from reference TRBV19 and TRBJ1-2): DGGITQSPKYLFRKEGQNVTLSCEQNLNHDAMYWYRQDPGQGLRLIYYSQIVNDFQKGDIAEGYSVSREKKESFPLTVTSAQKNPTAFYLCASSTTGVDGYTFGSGTRLTVV.

This clone showed up just a few times. The rearrangement links TRBV30 to TRBJ1-5; TRBD1 agrees at 7 bases. This CDR3 has 13 residues. Germline V gene lookup returns CDR1 GTSNPN and CDR2 SVGIG (reference sequence). V lost 3 bases, J lost 4 bases, and 3 bases stayed unmatched. CDR3 nucleotide sequence: TGTGCCTGGAGGAAACAGGGGAATCAGCCCCAGCATTTT. Translating it yields CAWRKQGNQPQHF. Full variable domain (remainder filled in from reference TRBV30 and TRBJ1-5): SQTIHQWPATLVQPVGSPLSLECTVEGTSNPNLYWYRQAAGRGLQLLFYSVGIGQISSEVPQNLSASRPQDRQFILSSKKLLLSDSGFYLCAWRKQGNQPQHFGDGTRLSIL.

This clone appeared once. The chain carries TRBV7-9 and TRBJ1-4; D is uncertain. V lost 5 bases, J lost 0 bases, and 10 bases lay in between. Per the germline V gene, CDR1 is SEHNR and CDR2 is FQNEAQ (reference sequence). The CDR3 runs to 15 residues. The CDR3 sequence is CASSPKGATNEKLFF. Here the CDR3 DNA reads TGTGCCAGCAGCCCCAAGGGAGCAACTAATGAAAAACTGTTTTTT.

The V gene is TRBV10-1, the J gene TRBJ2-7, with D unclear. Per the germline V gene, CDR1 is WNHNN and CDR2 is SYGVQD (reference sequence). Trimming pared 3 bases from V and 3 bases from J, leaving 15 bases between. The CDR3 loop spans 15 amino acids. CDR3 sequence: CASSDGLGSRYEQYV. For the CDR3, the DNA is TGCGCCAGCAGTGACGGCCTAGGGTCCCGCTACGAGCAGTACGTC.

V usage is TRBV25-1 and J usage is TRBJ1-2; D ambiguous. V was pared by 5 bases and J by 1 base, with 8 bases between. This CDR3 is built from 13 residues. CDR1 MGHDK and CDR2 SYGVNS come from the germline V gene. The CDR3 sequence is CASSPPNNYGYTF. Written as DNA, the CDR3 is TGTGCCAGCAGTCCGCCTAATAACTATGGCTACACCTTC.

The chain recombines TRBV23-1 with TRBJ2-7; D may be TRBD1 (5 bases). TRBV23-1 is flagged as an ORF with uncertain function. This CDR3 region has 10 residues. The CDR3 DNA reads TGCGCCAGCAAAGGGAAACAGGACAACGTC. It is translated as CASKGKQDNV.

V gene TRBV6-5 combines with J gene TRBJ1-4; no definite D call. The CDR3 consists of 15 residues. In germline, CDR1 is MNHEY, CDR2 SVGAGI. The germline V and J ends were trimmed by 5 bases and 5 bases, with 15 bases remaining between them. CDR3 sequence (DNA): TGTGCCAGCAGTCCACAACGGGTTAGGAATGAAAAACTGTTTTTT. Its protein is CASSPQRVRNEKLFF.

CDR3 residues: CAWSQRYEQYF. The CDR3 region has the DNA TGTGCCTGGAGCCAGCGTTACGAGCAGTACTTC. The V and J genes are TRBV30 and TRBJ2-7; D unresolved. V lost 3 bases and J 4 bases, leaving 7 bases between the germline ends. This CDR3 is built from 11 residues. Germline lookup yields CDR1 GTSNPN and CDR2 SVGIG (reference sequence).

There are a few counts of this clone. This rearrangement joins TRBV10-3 to TRBJ1-5; D call uncertain. This CDR3 is 14 amino acids long. Germline V gene data show CDR1 as ENHRY and CDR2 as SYGVKD. V was cut by 1 base and J by 1 base, with 5 bases left in between. Here the CDR3 reads CAISELESNQPQHF. Here the CDR3 DNA reads TGTGCCATCAGTGAGTTGGAGAGCAATCAGCCCCAGCATTTT.

The rearrangement links TRBV13 to TRBJ1-1, with 8 bases that match TRBD1. Looked up from germline, CDR1 is PRHDT and CDR2 is FYEKMQ (reference sequence). With 4 bases clipped from V and 0 bases from J, the junction kept 4 bases outside the gene matches. The CDR3 is 15 residues long. This CDR3 reads CASSWDRSMNTEAFF. The CDR3 region has the DNA TGTGCCAGCAGCTGGGACAGGTCGATGAACACTGAAGCTTTCTTT.

The DNA for the CDR3 is TGTGCCATCAGCAACCGGGACTTACAGTTCTTC. Its translation: CAISNRDLQFF. The chain uses TRBV10-3 and TRBJ2-1, with a tentative D call TRBD2 (6 bases). CDR1 and CDR2 from the germline V gene are ENHRY and SYGVKD. V was trimmed by 6 bases and J by 13 bases, leaving 13 bases between them. CDR3 length: 11 residues.

This chain links TRBV13 with TRBJ2-1; TRBD2 matches at 13 bases. The CDR3 runs to 16 residues. Looked up from germline, CDR1 is PRHDT and CDR2 is FYEKMQ (reference sequence). After removal of 4 bases from V and 8 bases from J, the junction contained 8 bases not matched to a gene. CDR3 nucleotides: TGTGCCAGCAGCTCCTGGACTAGCGGGGGTTCGTATGAGCAGTTCTTC. Its translation: CASSSWTSGGSYEQFF.

This clone was seen a handful of times. The chain is built from TRBV25-1 and TRBJ2-5; 7 bases are a match to TRBD1. The ends lost 0 bases at V and 5 bases at J; junction bases unmatched: 6. Per germline, CDR1 MGHDK and CDR2 SYGVNS. The CDR3 runs to 15 residues. The CDR3 sequence: CASSEYNRGTETQYF. CDR3 sequence (DNA): TGTGCCAGCAGTGAATACAACAGGGGTACTGAGACCCAGTACTTC.

This clone has only a few counts. The V gene is TRBV14, the J gene TRBJ2-1, with D possibly TRBD2 on 6 matching bases. The CDR3 extends over 15 amino acids. Germline V lookup: CDR1 SGHDN, CDR2 FVKESK. The V end lost 3 bases, the J end lost 2 bases, and 11 bases lay between the germline ends. The DNA of the CDR3 is TGTGCCAGCAGCCAGGGGCCGGGGGCCTACAATGAGCAGTTCTTC. It yields the protein CASSQGPGAYNEQFF.